The rows below give T cell receptor beta chains drawn from one sample of a study of patients and donors after allogeneic stem cell transplantation. TCRdb re-called the RT-PCR reads through MiXCR, storing one row per CDR3 protein. The sample yields 150,000 to 200,000 distinct CDR3 sequences, roughly 40% seen once. The source material was blood, either unsorted or a sorted T cell fraction (not recorded which). Receptor source: a human donor who was either an allogeneic HSCT recipient or a stem cell or donor lymphocyte infusion donor (not recorded which). It is not recorded whose cells these are; they may come from a transplant donor. The CDR3 runs from the conserved cysteine through the conserved F or W. Fields, in order: clone size, V gene, D gene, J gene, CDR3 protein, CDR3 DNA. The D gene is left open where the match is weak. A row's size may be missing; if present it is once, few, many or a size class.

clone_size: NA
v_call: TRBV28
d_call: NA
j_call: TRBJ2-7
cdr3_aa: CASSLMWGVAYEQYF
cdr3_nt: TGTGCCAGCAGTTTAATGTGGGGAGTGGCCTACGAGCAGTACTTC

clone_size: NA
v_call: TRBV28
d_call: NA
j_call: TRBJ2-2
cdr3_aa: CASLHQWGTGELFF
cdr3_nt: TGTGCTAGTTTACATCAGTGGGGCACCGGGGAGCTGTTTTTT

clone_size: NA
v_call: TRBV10-3
d_call: TRBD2
j_call: TRBJ2-5
cdr3_aa: CAIGDSGRAGETQYF
cdr3_nt: TGTGCCATCGGTGATAGCGGGAGGGCCGGAGAGACCCAGTACTTC

clone_size: NA
v_call: TRBV12-3/TRBV12-4
d_call: NA
j_call: TRBJ2-1
cdr3_aa: CASRSSQGRGNIYNEQFF
cdr3_nt: TGTGCCAGCAGGTCCTCACAGGGAAGGGGCAATATCTACAATGAGCAGTTCTTC

clone_size: NA
v_call: TRBV29-1
d_call: TRBD2
j_call: TRBJ2-6
cdr3_aa: CSVSVTSGNSGANVLTF
cdr3_nt: TGCAGCGTCTCCGTGACTAGCGGGAACTCTGGGGCCAACGTCCTGACTTTC

clone_size: NA
v_call: TRBV20-1
d_call: TRBD1
j_call: TRBJ2-2
cdr3_aa: CSARDRPDRVAGELFF
cdr3_nt: TGCAGTGCTAGAGATCGCCCGGACAGGGTGGCCGGGGAGCTGTTTTTT

clone_size: NA
v_call: TRBV12-3/TRBV12-4
d_call: NA
j_call: TRBJ1-4
cdr3_aa: CASSLRQGSEKLFF
cdr3_nt: TGTGCCAGCAGTTTACGGCAGGGCAGTGAAAAACTGTTTTTT

clone_size: NA
v_call: TRBV12-3/TRBV12-4
d_call: NA
j_call: TRBJ1-2
cdr3_aa: CASSLRTQESGYTF
cdr3_nt: TGTGCCAGCAGTTTAAGGACCCAGGAGTCCGGCTACACCTTC

clone_size: NA
v_call: TRBV28
d_call: NA
j_call: TRBJ2-5
cdr3_aa: CASSVEVLQETQYF
cdr3_nt: TGTGCCAGCTCCGTGGAGGTTCTCCAAGAGACCCAGTACTTC

clone_size: NA
v_call: TRBV6-1
d_call: NA
j_call: TRBJ1-5
cdr3_aa: CASSAEGDNQPQHF
cdr3_nt: TGTGCCAGCAGTGCGGAGGGGGATAATCAGCCCCAGCATTTT

clone_size: few
v_call: TRBV4-2
d_call: NA
j_call: TRBJ2-3
cdr3_aa: CASSQGPDTQYF
cdr3_nt: TGTGCCAGCAGCCAAGGTCCAGATACGCAGTATTTT

clone_size: NA
v_call: TRBV11-2
d_call: TRBD1
j_call: TRBJ2-1
cdr3_aa: CASNGTGVNEQFF
cdr3_nt: TGTGCCAGCAACGGGACAGGGGTCAATGAGCAGTTCTTC

clone_size: NA
v_call: TRBV9
d_call: NA
j_call: TRBJ2-2
cdr3_aa: CASSVSTGELFF
cdr3_nt: TGTGCCAGCAGCGTATCCACCGGGGAGCTGTTTTTT

clone_size: NA
v_call: TRBV12-3/TRBV12-4
d_call: NA
j_call: TRBJ2-7
cdr3_aa: CASSLTGYEQYF
cdr3_nt: TGTGCCAGCAGCCTGACAGGTTACGAGCAGTACTTC

clone_size: few
v_call: TRBV18
d_call: TRBD2
j_call: TRBJ2-1
cdr3_aa: CASSPPTSGNYNEQFF
cdr3_nt: TGTGCCAGCTCACCGCCGACTAGCGGGAATTACAATGAGCAGTTCTTC

clone_size: NA
v_call: TRBV4-2
d_call: NA
j_call: TRBJ2-1
cdr3_aa: CASSQDRGGLNYNEQFF
cdr3_nt: TGTGCCAGCAGCCAAGATAGGGGCGGACTGAACTACAATGAGCAGTTCTTC

clone_size: NA
v_call: TRBV7-9
d_call: TRBD1
j_call: TRBJ1-1
cdr3_aa: CASRRASGGTEAFF
cdr3_nt: TGTGCCAGCAGACGGGCGTCAGGGGGCACTGAAGCTTTCTTT

clone_size: few
v_call: TRBV20-1
d_call: NA
j_call: TRBJ1-2
cdr3_aa: CSAGLGAYGYTF
cdr3_nt: TGCAGTGCTGGACTGGGGGCATATGGCTACACCTTC

clone_size: NA
v_call: TRBV15
d_call: NA
j_call: TRBJ1-1
cdr3_aa: CATSRVSLSSTEAFF
cdr3_nt: TGTGCCACCAGCAGAGTAAGCCTATCGAGCACTGAAGCTTTCTTT

clone_size: few
v_call: TRBV5-1
d_call: NA
j_call: TRBJ1-6
cdr3_aa: CASSLVWAGAYSPLHF
cdr3_nt: TGCGCCAGCAGCTTGGTGTGGGCAGGGGCGTATTCACCCCTCCACTTT

clone_size: NA
v_call: TRBV9
d_call: NA
j_call: TRBJ1-1
cdr3_aa: CASSVVVGRMNTEAFF
cdr3_nt: TGTGCCAGCAGCGTAGTAGTAGGCAGGATGAACACTGAAGCTTTCTTT

clone_size: few
v_call: TRBV12-3/TRBV12-4
d_call: TRBD1
j_call: TRBJ1-2
cdr3_aa: CASEPTGLPYGYTF
cdr3_nt: TGTGCCAGCGAACCGACAGGGCTCCCCTATGGCTACACCTTC

clone_size: once
v_call: TRBV4-1
d_call: NA
j_call: TRBJ1-5
cdr3_aa: CASSQEEDGQPQHF
cdr3_nt: TGCGCCAGCAGCCAAGAGGAGGATGGGCAGCCCCAGCATTTT

clone_size: NA
v_call: TRBV20-1
d_call: TRBD2
j_call: TRBJ2-1
cdr3_aa: CSAGTSDYNEQFF
cdr3_nt: TGCAGTGCTGGGACTAGCGACTACAATGAGCAGTTCTTC

clone_size: NA
v_call: TRBV4-2
d_call: NA
j_call: TRBJ1-5
cdr3_aa: CASSQDAIQPQHF
cdr3_nt: TGTGCCAGCAGCCAAGATGCGATTCAGCCCCAGCATTTT

clone_size: NA
v_call: TRBV20-1
d_call: NA
j_call: TRBJ1-1
cdr3_aa: CSARGLDVEAFF
cdr3_nt: TGCAGTGCTAGAGGCTTGGACGTTGAAGCTTTCTTT

clone_size: few
v_call: TRBV7-9
d_call: TRBD2
j_call: TRBJ2-2
cdr3_aa: CASSFRLAGGSGELFF
cdr3_nt: TGTGCCAGCAGCTTTCGGCTAGCGGGAGGCAGCGGGGAGCTGTTTTTT

clone_size: few
v_call: TRBV15
d_call: NA
j_call: TRBJ1-3
cdr3_aa: CATSRDRGQNTIYF
cdr3_nt: TGTGCCACCAGCAGAGACAGGGGACAAAACACCATATATTTT

clone_size: few
v_call: TRBV7-2
d_call: NA
j_call: TRBJ1-2
cdr3_aa: CASSLERAGLYGYTF
cdr3_nt: TGTGCCAGCAGCTTAGAAAGGGCAGGGCTTTATGGCTACACCTTC

clone_size: NA
v_call: TRBV14
d_call: NA
j_call: TRBJ1-3
cdr3_aa: CASSQDGRGGTIYF
cdr3_nt: TGTGCCAGCAGCCAAGATGGCAGGGGAGGCACCATATATTTT

clone_size: NA
v_call: TRBV6-6
d_call: NA
j_call: TRBJ2-3
cdr3_aa: CASSQPPLADTQYF
cdr3_nt: TGTGCCAGCAGTCAACCTCCCCTCGCAGATACGCAGTATTTT

clone_size: NA
v_call: TRBV21-1
d_call: NA
j_call: TRBJ2-1
cdr3_aa: CASSKVQTSGRGGSYNEQFF
cdr3_nt: TGTGCCAGCAGCAAAGTCCAGACTAGCGGGAGGGGGGGCTCCTACAATGAGCAGTTCTTC

clone_size: few
v_call: TRBV5-6
d_call: TRBD1
j_call: TRBJ1-4
cdr3_aa: CASSPGTGLEKLFF
cdr3_nt: TGTGCCAGCAGCCCCGGGACAGGGCTTGAAAAACTGTTTTTT

clone_size: NA
v_call: TRBV20-1
d_call: NA
j_call: TRBJ2-7
cdr3_aa: CSAAKTGWGDEQYF
cdr3_nt: TGCAGTGCTGCAAAGACAGGATGGGGGGACGAGCAGTACTTC

clone_size: few
v_call: TRBV25-1
d_call: NA
j_call: TRBJ1-1
cdr3_aa: CASTKGTEAFF
cdr3_nt: TGTGCCAGCACCAAGGGCACTGAAGCTTTCTTT

clone_size: NA
v_call: TRBV4-2
d_call: NA
j_call: TRBJ2-1
cdr3_aa: CASSQEYRPSYNEQFF
cdr3_nt: TGTGCCAGCAGCCAAGAGTATAGGCCCTCCTACAATGAGCAGTTCTTC

clone_size: NA
v_call: TRBV12-3/TRBV12-4
d_call: NA
j_call: TRBJ1-1
cdr3_aa: CASSLMRGAEAFF
cdr3_nt: TGTGCCAGCAGTTTGATGAGGGGAGCTGAAGCTTTCTTT

clone_size: few
v_call: TRBV6-6
d_call: TRBD1
j_call: TRBJ2-2
cdr3_aa: CASSYSMPTGGPGGELFF
cdr3_nt: TGTGCCAGCAGTTACTCGATGCCAACAGGGGGCCCTGGCGGGGAGCTGTTTTTT

clone_size: few
v_call: TRBV29-1
d_call: NA
j_call: TRBJ1-4
cdr3_aa: CSAAGGGPLNEKLFF
cdr3_nt: TGCAGCGCAGCCGGAGGCGGACCGTTGAATGAAAAACTGTTTTTT

clone_size: few
v_call: TRBV3-1
d_call: NA
j_call: TRBJ2-7
cdr3_aa: CASSQGDEQYF
cdr3_nt: TGTGCCAGCAGCCAAGGGGACGAGCAGTACTTC

clone_size: NA
v_call: TRBV12-3/TRBV12-4
d_call: NA
j_call: TRBJ1-1
cdr3_aa: CASSPSKGDYPSEAFF
cdr3_nt: TGTGCCAGCAGCCCCTCCAAAGGGGATTACCCCTCTGAAGCTTTCTTT

clone_size: NA
v_call: TRBV14
d_call: NA
j_call: TRBJ1-1
cdr3_aa: CASSQVRTRKAFF
cdr3_nt: TGTGCCAGCAGCCAAGTTCGGACACGGAAAGCTTTCTTT

clone_size: NA
v_call: TRBV19
d_call: NA
j_call: TRBJ1-1
cdr3_aa: CASSISFRMNTEAFF
cdr3_nt: TGTGCCAGTAGTATATCATTTCGCATGAACACTGAAGCTTTCTTT

clone_size: NA
v_call: TRBV12-3/TRBV12-4
d_call: NA
j_call: TRBJ1-2
cdr3_aa: CASSLEGGAVYGYTF
cdr3_nt: TGTGCCAGCAGTTTAGAGGGAGGGGCCGTCTATGGCTACACCTTC

clone_size: once
v_call: TRBV4-2
d_call: NA
j_call: TRBJ2-1
cdr3_aa: CASSQAGDSSEQFF
cdr3_nt: TGTGCCAGCAGCCAAGCGGGAGATAGTAGTGAGCAGTTCTTC